The clone carrying this T cell receptor beta chain turned up a few times. The data derive from a study of T-cell memory formation after mild COVID-19. From the 5' RACE reads, TCRdb called clonotypes with MiXCR, one entry per CDR3 protein. In the table there are about 450,000 distinct CDR3 sequences, less than 25% of which are singletons. The sequencing input was PBMCs or a T cell subset sorted from them (not recorded which). This clonotype was obtained from an adult woman who had mild COVID-19 (a few samples of this study predate the infection). Cell type and time point are not known.

The CDR3 DNA reads TGCAGCGTTGAAGAGGGGAGAGGAAACACCATATATTTT. This gives the protein CSVEEGRGNTIYF. The V gene is TRBV29-1, the J gene TRBJ1-3; D is ambiguous. V was pared by 0 bases and J by 4 bases, with 7 bases between. The CDR3 runs to 13 residues. Germline CDR1 reads SQVTM; CDR2 reads ANQGSEA.